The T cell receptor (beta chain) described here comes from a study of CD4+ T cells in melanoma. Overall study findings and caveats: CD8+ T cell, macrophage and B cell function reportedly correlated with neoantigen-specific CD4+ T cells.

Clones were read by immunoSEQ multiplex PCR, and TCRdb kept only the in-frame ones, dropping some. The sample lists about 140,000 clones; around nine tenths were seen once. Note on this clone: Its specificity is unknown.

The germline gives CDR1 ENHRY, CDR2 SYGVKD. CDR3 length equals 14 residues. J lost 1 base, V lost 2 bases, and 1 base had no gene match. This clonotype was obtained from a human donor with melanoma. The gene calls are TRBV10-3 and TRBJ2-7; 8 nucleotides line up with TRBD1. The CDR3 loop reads CAISEGQGSYEQYF. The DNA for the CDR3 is TGTGCCATCAGTGAGGGACAGGGATCCTACGAGCAGTACTTC.